This TCR beta chain is from a study of PD-L1 blockade in urothelial cancer. Study-wide context: Analysis of the blood was performed 3 weeks (second dose) and 6 weeks after treatment start.

Time point reported: pretreatment peripheral blood. Disease in patients was locally advanced or metastatic urothelial carcinoma. The CDR3 extends over 14 amino acids. Trimming cost V 4 bases and J 4 bases, with 12 bases left between them. Per the germline V gene, CDR1 is SGHRS and CDR2 is YFSETQ. Study-wide points: More expansion of tumor-associated blood clones, seen at 3 weeks, marked durable-benefit patients.

Of note for this clone: Its antigen remains unknown.

Spike-ins of synthetic TCR analog templates went into each PCR. TCRdb's table, derived via immunoSEQ multiplex PCR, lists solely in-frame clones and lacks some. Among 130,000 or so clones, approximately 88% were seen once, and the ten largest hold around 3.2%. The starting material was PBMCs, obtained around atezolizumab (anti-PD-L1) treatment. This sequence originates from a man in his fifties with urothelial cancer. This chain joins TRBV5-1 and TRBJ1-3, with TRBD1 as a possible D gene (5 bases). The CDR3 sequence: CASSPQDRGNTIYF. The DNA for the CDR3 is TGCGCCAGCAGCCCCCAAGACAGAGGAAACACCATATATTTT.